Below, 3 T cell receptor beta chains from the same sample are listed, as sequenced in a study of cytomegalovirus exposure and HLA in healthy donors (dated by TCRdb to the late 2010s). The library came from the immunoSEQ multiplex PCR assay. The multiplex PCR relied on a mix of 60 forward primers for TCR Vbeta segments and 13 reverse primers for TCR Jbeta segments. The table comes from immuneACCESS by way of TCRdb, which keeps in-frame sequences with V and J called. Part of the clones is missing from these tables; in studies checked, under half for an unresolved V gene and the rest for unknown reasons. Present in this sample are roughly 100,000 clones, about 70% of which were seen just once. Jointly, the top ten make up approximately 2.1% of the sample. The sample was PBMCs. Receptor source: a woman in her forties in good health and CMV-seronegative.

This chain links TRBV12-5 with TRBJ1-4; maybe TRBD1 (6 bases). The CDR3 has 18 amino acids. V was trimmed by 4 bases and J by 8 bases, leaving 26 bases between them. The germline V gene encodes CDR1 LGHNT and CDR2 FRNRAP. The CDR3 protein is CASGSTELAGARGEKLFF. CDR3 sequence (DNA): TGTGCTAGTGGTTCCACTGAATTAGCAGGGGCTCGGGGAGAAAAACTGTTTTTT. Combining the CDR3 with reference TRBV12-5 and TRBJ1-4 gives the whole variable domain DARVTQTPRHKVTEMGQEVTMRCQPILGHNTVFWYRQTMMQGLELLAYFRNRAPLDDSGMPKDRFSAEMPDATLATLKIQPSEPRDSAVYFCASGSTELAGARGEKLFFGSGTQLSVL.

This rearrangement joins TRBV30 to TRBJ1-5; 8 nucleotides agree with TRBD1. With V trimmed by 0 bases and J by 2 bases, 9 bases remained unmatched. The CDR3 is 17 amino acids. The V gene's germline CDR1 is GTSNPN and CDR2 SVGIG (reference sequence). The CDR3 region is CAWSVGKTGAGNQPQHF. The CDR3, as DNA: TGTGCCTGGAGTGTAGGGAAGACAGGGGCTGGCAATCAGCCCCAGCATTTT.

The chain links TRBV19 to TRBJ2-1; 15 nucleotides line up with TRBD2. Losses at the gene ends were 11 bases for V and 3 bases for J; bases not matched to a gene: 17. In germline, CDR1 is LNHDA, CDR2 SQIVND (reference sequence). The CDR3 extends over 19 amino acids. The CDR3 bases are TGTGCCTCTTCCGGCCCCCGGACTAGCGGGAGGGGGAGCTACAATGAGCAGTTCTTC. Residues: CASSGPRTSGRGSYNEQFF.